This TCR beta chain was recorded in a study of cytomegalovirus exposure and HLA in healthy donors. This CDR3 comprises 11 residues. Germline V CDR1 and CDR2: SGHTA, FQGNSA. With 1 base removed from V and 11 bases from J, the gap between germline ends came to 6 bases. Method: immunoSEQ multiplex PCR; TCRdb's copy keeps in-frame clones and lacks some. The table lists about 130,000 clones, about 90% of them singletons, with 1.4% in the top ten. Findings of the study overall: Under in vitro conditions, three CMV-associated chains were confirmed as specific for CMV antigens. Most TCR sequences were rare, but some public TCRs occurred in many donors.

The donors were part of the approximately 120-subject validation cohort, which stood apart from the roughly 700-subject first cohort. As regards this clone: Its antigen is undetermined.

V is TRBV7-2 and J is TRBJ1-5; D uncertain. The specimen was PBMCs. This TCR came from a man under 40 in good health and CMV-seronegative. The CDR3 loop is CASSLGRAQHF. CDR3 DNA: TGTGCCAGCAGCTTAGGAAGAGCCCAGCATTTT. The full variable domain, its missing parts supplied by reference TRBV7-2 and TRBJ1-5, is GAGVSQSPSNKVTEKGKDVELRCDPISGHTALYWYRQSLGQGLEFLIYFQGNSAPDKSGLPSDRFSAERTGGSVSTLTIQRTQQEDSAVYLCASSLGRAQHFGDGTRLSIL.